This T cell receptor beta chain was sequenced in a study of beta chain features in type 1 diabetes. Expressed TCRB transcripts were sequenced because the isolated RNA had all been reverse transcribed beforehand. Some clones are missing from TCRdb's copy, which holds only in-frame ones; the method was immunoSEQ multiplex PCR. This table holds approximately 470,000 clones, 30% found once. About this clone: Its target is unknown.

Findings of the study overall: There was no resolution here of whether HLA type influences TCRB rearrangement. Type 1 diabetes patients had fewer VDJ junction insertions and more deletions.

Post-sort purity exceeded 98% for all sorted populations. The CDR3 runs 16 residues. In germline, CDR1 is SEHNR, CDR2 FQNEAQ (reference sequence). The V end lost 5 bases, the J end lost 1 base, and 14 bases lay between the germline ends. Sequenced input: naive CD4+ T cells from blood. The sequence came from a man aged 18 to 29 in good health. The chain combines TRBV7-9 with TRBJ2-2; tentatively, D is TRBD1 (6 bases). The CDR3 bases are TGTGCCAGCAGCCATAAGATGACAGGGAACACCGGGGAGCTGTTTTTT. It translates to CASSHKMTGNTGELFF.